This entry lists 11 T cell receptor beta chains sequenced from one sample in a study of T cells after yellow fever vaccination. Each CDR3 protein gets one entry after TCRdb re-called the 5' RACE reads with MiXCR. The repertoire holds 400,000 or so distinct CDR3 sequences, with 18% as singletons. The sample consisted of PBMCs, taken before the yellow fever booster vaccination. These receptor sequences come from a man younger than 35 who received the YFV17D yellow fever vaccine.

This CDR3 is CASSPPKGQGYGYTF. CDR3 in DNA: TGTGCCAGCTCACCACCGAAGGGGCAGGGCTATGGCTACACCTTC. The V and J genes are TRBV18 and TRBJ1-2, with D tentatively TRBD1 (5 bases). The CDR3 loop spans 15 amino acids. From germline, CDR1 is KGHSH and CDR2 LQKENI. With 0 bases removed from V and 4 bases from J, the gap between germline ends came to 12 bases.

The J gene is TRBJ2-5, the V gene TRBV12-3 or TRBV12-4; 11 bases align to TRBD2. The CDR3 covers 14 residues. The J segment lost 8 bases and the V segment lost 5 bases, leaving 7 bases of the junction unmatched. As DNA, the CDR3 is TGTGCCAGCAGTCGGGCCCTAGCGGGGGGCACCCAGTACTTC. Amino acids: CASSRALAGGTQYF.

The CDR3 sequence is CASKGQGGYEQYV. Here the CDR3 DNA reads TGTGCCAGCAAAGGACAGGGAGGCTACGAGCAGTACGTC. The rearrangement links TRBV6-6 to TRBJ2-7; 8 bases are shared with TRBD1. V gave up 7 bases and J gave up 3 bases; unmatched junction bases: 5. CDR1 MNHNY and CDR2 SVGAGI come from the germline V gene (reference sequence). The CDR3 loop spans 13 amino acids.

Only a few counts were recorded for this clonotype. The chain links TRBV7-9 to TRBJ2-2, with TRBD1 matching 9 bases. The CDR3 runs 15 residues. After removal of 4 bases from V and 5 bases from J, the junction contained 5 bases not matched to a gene. Germline V gene lookup returns CDR1 SEHNR and CDR2 FQNEAQ (reference sequence). The CDR3: CASSSRTGVTGELFF. DNA for the CDR3: TGTGCCAGCAGCTCAAGGACAGGGGTAACCGGGGAGCTGTTTTTT.

The chain uses TRBV4-2 and TRBJ2-2, with D possibly called TRBD1 or TRBD2 (5 bases each). Trimming cost V 1 base and J 5 bases, with 20 bases left between them. The CDR3 contains 18 residues. Germline V gene lookup returns CDR1 LGHNA and CDR2 YNFKEQ. CDR3 nucleotide sequence: TGTGCCAGCAGCCAAGGCCTCCCGGTTCAGGGAGTTACCGGGGAGCTGTTTTTT. Its protein product is CASSQGLPVQGVTGELFF.

This clonotype appeared a few times. CDR3 bases: TGCGCCAGCAGTGAGTCGATCAGGGACTATGGCTACACCTTC. Translated: CASSESIRDYGYTF. The genes are TRBV10-2 and TRBJ1-2, with D possibly being TRBD1 (5 bases). Germline CDR1 is WSHSY and CDR2 is SAAADI. Trimming removed 0 bases from V and 3 bases from J, with 8 bases in between. The CDR3 has 14 amino acids.

The gene calls are TRBV7-2 and TRBJ2-1; D is undetermined. The CDR3 totals 13 residues. The V and J ends lost 4 bases and 9 bases respectively, with 13 bases between them. Germline values: CDR1 SGHTA, CDR2 FQGNSA. The CDR3 nucleotides are TGTGCCAGCAGCTCCAGAGTTTCCATTGAGCAGTTCTTC. This encodes CASSSRVSIEQFF.

The genes are TRBV5-1 and TRBJ1-5, with TRBD1 identical over 12 bases. CDR3 length: 17 residues. V lost 4 bases and J lost 0; bases outside the gene matches: 5. Germline V CDR1 and CDR2: SGHRS, YFSETQ. The CDR3 nucleotides read TGCGCCAGCAGCGGGACAGGGGGCCCCAATAGCAATCAGCCCCAGCATTTT. It yields the protein CASSGTGGPNSNQPQHF. The complete variable domain, with remaining parts taken from reference TRBV5-1 and TRBJ1-5, reads KAGVTQTPRYLIKTRGQQVTLSCSPISGHRSVSWYQQTPGQGLQFLFEYFSETQRNKGNFPGRFSGRQFSNSRSEMNVSTLELGDSALYLCASSGTGGPNSNQPQHFGDGTRLSIL.

The V gene is TRBV7-2, the J gene TRBJ2-7; unclear D gene. The CDR3 is 13 amino acids. The germline V gene encodes CDR1 SGHTA and CDR2 FQGNSA. Between the trimmed V and J ends, which lost 4 bases and 2 bases, there was a span of 9 bases. The CDR3 DNA sequence: TGTGCCAGCAGCTACGGGCCGACCTACGAGCAGTACTTC. It codes for CASSYGPTYEQYF.

The gene calls are TRBV20-1 and TRBJ2-7, with D possibly being TRBD1 or TRBD2 (6 bases each). The germline CDR1 and CDR2 sequences are DFQATT and SNEGSKA (reference sequence). V lost 0 bases, J lost 4 bases, and 16 bases lay in between. This CDR3 region has 15 residues. The CDR3 nucleotides are TGCAGTGCTAGAGATTTTTCGGGGGCTGCGTACGAGCAGTACTTC. Amino acid sequence: CSARDFSGAAYEQYF.

This clonotype occurred a few times. V and J are TRBV5-5 and TRBJ1-4; 8 bases align to TRBD1. The germline V gene has CDR1 SGHKS and CDR2 YYEKEE (reference sequence). The CDR3 is 16 amino acids. With 6 bases clipped from V and 1 base from J, the junction kept 8 bases outside the gene matches. In DNA, the CDR3 is TGTGCCAGCAACCGGGCCGGGACAGGAACTAATGAAAAACTGTTTTTT. Residues: CASNRAGTGTNEKLFF.